This T cell receptor (beta chain) was profiled in a study of T cell responses to AZD1222 COVID-19 vaccine. The CDR3 covers 15 residues. Losses at the gene ends were 3 bases for V and 6 bases for J; bases not matched to a gene: 4. Germline CDR1 LGHDT, CDR2 YNNKEL (reference sequence). The method was immunoSEQ multiplex PCR; TCRdb's version includes in-frame clones alone and lacks a portion of them. The repertoire holds around 80,000 clones, with roughly 88% as singletons. The sequenced sample was peripheral blood, obtained 28 days after the second AZD1222 dose. The sequence was obtained from an adult who received the AZD1222 COVID-19 vaccine. The chain joins TRBV3-1 (or the pseudogene TRBV3-2) to TRBJ1-6, with 8 positions matching TRBD1. The CDR3 DNA sequence: TGTGCCAGCAGCCAGGGACAGGCGATTAATTCACCCCTCCACTTT. Protein product: CASSQGQAINSPLHF.